This T cell receptor beta chain comes out of a study of T cell responses to AZD1222 COVID-19 vaccine. In the study overall: Second-dose schedules of about 4 or about 12 weeks were combined. Findings and caveats of the study: Donors skewed white British and female; clonal diversity was possibly underestimated. Spike-specific TCRs gained breadth and depth after people received two AZD1222 doses. The CD4 TCRs associated with vaccination extended across spike and predominated at 160-218 and 743-854.

CDR1 LGHNA and CDR2 YNFKEQ come from the germline V gene. Trimming took 1 base from V and 0 from J, leaving 13 bases between them. The CDR3 covers 17 residues. Concerning this clone itself: Its antigen is still unknown.

Method: immunoSEQ multiplex PCR; TCRdb's copy keeps in-frame clones and lacks some. The data hold about 180,000 clones, with 88% observed a single time. The source of this sequence is an adult in good health. This rearrangement joins TRBV4-2 to TRBJ1-5; D is unclear. The input for sequencing was peripheral blood, taken on day 0 of AZD1222 vaccination. The CDR3 protein is CASSQVTKRYSNQPQHF. The CDR3 coding sequence is TGTGCCAGCAGCCAAGTTACCAAAAGATATAGCAATCAGCCCCAGCATTTT.